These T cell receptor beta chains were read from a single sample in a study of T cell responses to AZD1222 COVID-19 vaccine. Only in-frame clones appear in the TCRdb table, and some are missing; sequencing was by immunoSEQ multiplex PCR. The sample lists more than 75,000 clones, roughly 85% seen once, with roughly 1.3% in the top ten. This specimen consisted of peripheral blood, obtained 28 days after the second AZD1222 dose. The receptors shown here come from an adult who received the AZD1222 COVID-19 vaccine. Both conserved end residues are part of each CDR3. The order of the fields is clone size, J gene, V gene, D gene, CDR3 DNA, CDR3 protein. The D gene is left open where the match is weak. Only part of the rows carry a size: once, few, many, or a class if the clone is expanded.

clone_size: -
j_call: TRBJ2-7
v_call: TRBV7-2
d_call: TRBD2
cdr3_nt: TGTGCCAGCAGCAGACTAGCGGGGGACTACGAGCAGTACTTC
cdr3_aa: CASSRLAGDYEQYF

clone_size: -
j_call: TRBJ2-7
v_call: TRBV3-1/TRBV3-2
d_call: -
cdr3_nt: TGTGCCAGCAGCCCATCGGGGCGGCGCTCCTACGAGCAGTACTTC
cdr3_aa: CASSPSGRRSYEQYF

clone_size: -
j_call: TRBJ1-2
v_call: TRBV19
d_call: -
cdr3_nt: TGTGCCAGTAGTTTCCCGGGACCCCTGGAAGGCTACACCTTC
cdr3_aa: CASSFPGPLEGYTF

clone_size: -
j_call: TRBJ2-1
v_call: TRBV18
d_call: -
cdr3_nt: TGTGCCAGCTCACCACGGACAGATCTTGACAATGAGCAGTTCTTC
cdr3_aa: CASSPRTDLDNEQFF

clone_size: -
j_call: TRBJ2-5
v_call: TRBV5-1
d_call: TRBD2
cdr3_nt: TGCGCCAGCAGCTTGGCGATCAGTAGCGGGAGAGATGAGACCCAGTACTTC
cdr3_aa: CASSLAISSGRDETQYF

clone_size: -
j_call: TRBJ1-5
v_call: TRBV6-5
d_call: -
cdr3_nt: TGTGCCAGCAGTATCGGGGTTAATAGCAATCAGCCCCAGCATTTT
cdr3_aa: CASSIGVNSNQPQHF

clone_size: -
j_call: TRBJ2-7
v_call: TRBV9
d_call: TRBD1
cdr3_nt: TGTGCCAGCAGCGTAGGGGACGCCGGGACAGGGGAGAGAGGGCAGTACTTC
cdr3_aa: CASSVGDAGTGERGQYF

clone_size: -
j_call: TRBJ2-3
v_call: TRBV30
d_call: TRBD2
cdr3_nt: TGTGCCTGGAGTACCGGACTAGCGGGAGGAGGGGGCACAGATACGCAGTATTTT
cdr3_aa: CAWSTGLAGGGGTDTQYF

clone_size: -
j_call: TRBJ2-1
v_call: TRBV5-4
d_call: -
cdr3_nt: TGTGCCAGCAGCTTGGGCCAGGCGCTCTACAATGAGCAGTTCTTC
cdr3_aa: CASSLGQALYNEQFF

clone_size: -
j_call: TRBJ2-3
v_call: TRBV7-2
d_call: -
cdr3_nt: TGTGCCAGCAGCTCAGAGGGCCCCTTGGAGTATTTT
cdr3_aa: CASSSEGPLEYF

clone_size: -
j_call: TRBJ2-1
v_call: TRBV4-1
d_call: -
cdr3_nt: TGCGCCAGCAGCCACCGGCTCTCCCCGACATTTAATGAGCAGTTCTTC
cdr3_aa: CASSHRLSPTFNEQFF

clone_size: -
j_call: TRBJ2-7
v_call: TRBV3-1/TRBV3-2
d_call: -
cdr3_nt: TGTGCCAGCAGCCACTGGGGCTACGAGCAGTACTTC
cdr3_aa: CASSHWGYEQYF

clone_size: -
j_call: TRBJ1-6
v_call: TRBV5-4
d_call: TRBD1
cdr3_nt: TGTGCCAGCAGCAAGACAGGGGAGGGTAATTCACCCCTCCACTTT
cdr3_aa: CASSKTGEGNSPLHF

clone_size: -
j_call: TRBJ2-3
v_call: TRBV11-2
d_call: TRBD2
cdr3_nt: TGTGCCAGCAGCTTTATAGCGGGAGGCGGCCCAGATACGCAGTATTTT
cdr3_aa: CASSFIAGGGPDTQYF

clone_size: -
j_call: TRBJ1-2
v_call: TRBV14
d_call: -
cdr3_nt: TGTGCCAGCAGTCAACAGGGTACCTATGGCTACACCTTC
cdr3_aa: CASSQQGTYGYTF

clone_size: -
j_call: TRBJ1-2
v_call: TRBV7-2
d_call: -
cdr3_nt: TGTGCCAGCAGCTCACGTTGGGAGGCTAACTATGGCTACACCTTC
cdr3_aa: CASSSRWEANYGYTF

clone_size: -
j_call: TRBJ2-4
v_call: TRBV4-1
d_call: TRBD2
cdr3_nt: TGCGCCAGCAGCCAAGAGTCTAGCGGGAGACTTAGAAACATTCAGTACTTC
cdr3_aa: CASSQESSGRLRNIQYF

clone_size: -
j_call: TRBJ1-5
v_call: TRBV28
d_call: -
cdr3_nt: TGTGCCAGCAGTTCAGGGAGGCAGCCCCAGCATTTT
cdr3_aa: CASSSGRQPQHF

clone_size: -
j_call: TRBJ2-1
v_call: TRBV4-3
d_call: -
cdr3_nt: TGCGCCAGCAGCCAAGATCTTGTCTTGGGCGGAGGCTCCTACAATGAGCAGTTCTTC
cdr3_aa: CASSQDLVLGGGSYNEQFF

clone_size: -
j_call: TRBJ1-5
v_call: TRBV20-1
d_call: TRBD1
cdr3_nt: TGCAGTGCTAGTACCGACCCGGGACAGCAAAAGGGCCCCCAGCATTTT
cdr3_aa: CSASTDPGQQKGPQHF

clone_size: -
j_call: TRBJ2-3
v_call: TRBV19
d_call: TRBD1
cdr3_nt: TGTGCCAGTGACCAGGGGGCGCGTACAGATACGCAGTATTTT
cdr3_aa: CASDQGARTDTQYF

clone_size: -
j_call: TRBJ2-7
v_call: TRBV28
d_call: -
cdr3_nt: TGTGCCAGCAGTTTCCGGGGGCCGTCTCACGAGCAGTACTTC
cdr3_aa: CASSFRGPSHEQYF

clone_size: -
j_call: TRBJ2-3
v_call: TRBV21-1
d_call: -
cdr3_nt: TGTGCCAGCAGCCCCGGGAGGTTGCGGGAGACTGGTCCGACCCCAGATACGCAGTATTTT
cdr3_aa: CASSPGRLRETGPTPDTQYF

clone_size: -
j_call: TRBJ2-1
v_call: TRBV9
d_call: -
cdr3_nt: TGTGCCAGCAGCGAACCAGAAAACAATGAGCAGTTCTTC
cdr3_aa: CASSEPENNEQFF

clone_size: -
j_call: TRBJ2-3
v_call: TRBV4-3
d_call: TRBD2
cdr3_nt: TGCGCCAGCAGCCAAGAGCTGGGACTAGCGGGACCAGATACGCAGTATTTT
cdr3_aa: CASSQELGLAGPDTQYF

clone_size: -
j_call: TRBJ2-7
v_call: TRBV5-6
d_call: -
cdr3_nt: TGTGCCAGCAGCCCGTACCGGGGGCGGGAGCAGTACTTC
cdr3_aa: CASSPYRGREQYF

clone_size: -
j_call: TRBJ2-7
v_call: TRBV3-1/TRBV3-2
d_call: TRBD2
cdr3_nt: TGTGCCAGCAGCCAAGCTACTAGCGGGAGGAACGAGCAGTACTTC
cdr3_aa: CASSQATSGRNEQYF

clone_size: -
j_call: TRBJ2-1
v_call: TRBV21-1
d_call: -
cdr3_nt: TGTGCCAGCAGCTGCATTGGCGATGGCGGAGCTTACAATGAGCAGTTCTTC
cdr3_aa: CASSCIGDGGAYNEQFF

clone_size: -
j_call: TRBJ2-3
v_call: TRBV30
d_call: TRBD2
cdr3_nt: TGTGCCTGGAGTGCTAGCGGGCTTAGCACAGATACGCAGTATTTT
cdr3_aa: CAWSASGLSTDTQYF

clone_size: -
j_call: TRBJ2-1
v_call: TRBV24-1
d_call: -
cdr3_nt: TGTGCCACCAGTGATCCAGTTGGGGCAAGCGATGAGCAGTTCTTC
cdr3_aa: CATSDPVGASDEQFF

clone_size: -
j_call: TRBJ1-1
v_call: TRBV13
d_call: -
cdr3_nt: TGTGCCAGCAGCTATCCAGGGGCTGAAGCTTTCTTT
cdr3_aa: CASSYPGAEAFF

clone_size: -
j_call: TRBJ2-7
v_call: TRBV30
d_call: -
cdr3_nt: TGTGCCTGGAGTGTAGTCGGGCTGGGTAGCGAGCAGTACTTC
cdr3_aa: CAWSVVGLGSEQYF

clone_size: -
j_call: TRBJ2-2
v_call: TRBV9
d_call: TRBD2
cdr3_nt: TGTGCCAGCAGCGTTGGACTAGCAACCACCGGGGAGCTGTTTTTT
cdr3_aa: CASSVGLATTGELFF

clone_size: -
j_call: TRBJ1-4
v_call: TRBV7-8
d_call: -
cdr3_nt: TGTGCCAGCAGCTTAGATGACAGGCCTAATGAAAAACTGTTTTTT
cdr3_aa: CASSLDDRPNEKLFF

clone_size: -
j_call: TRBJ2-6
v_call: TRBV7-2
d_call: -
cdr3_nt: TGTGCCAGCAGCTTTAAGGCCTCTGGGGCCAACGTCCTGACTTTC
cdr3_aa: CASSFKASGANVLTF

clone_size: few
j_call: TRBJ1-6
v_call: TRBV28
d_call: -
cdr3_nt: TGTGCCAGCACCTTGTCGGGGAATTCACCCCTCCACTTT
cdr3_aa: CASTLSGNSPLHF

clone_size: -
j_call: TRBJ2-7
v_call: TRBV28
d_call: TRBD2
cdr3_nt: TGTGCCAGCAGTTTCTCCCTAGCGGGAGCCTTCTCCTACGAGCAGTACTTC
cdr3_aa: CASSFSLAGAFSYEQYF

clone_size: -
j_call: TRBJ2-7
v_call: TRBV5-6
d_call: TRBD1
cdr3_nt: TGTGCCAGCAGCTTGGGGGACAGGGCGACCTACGAGCAGTACTTC
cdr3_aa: CASSLGDRATYEQYF

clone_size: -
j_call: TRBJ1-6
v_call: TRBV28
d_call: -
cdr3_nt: TGTGCCACCGGGGAACAGAATTCACCCCTCCACTTT
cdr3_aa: CATGEQNSPLHF

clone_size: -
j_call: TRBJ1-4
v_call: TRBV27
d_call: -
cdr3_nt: TGTGCCAGCAGCCCAGAATCGGCTAATGAAAAACTGTTTTTT
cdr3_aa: CASSPESANEKLFF

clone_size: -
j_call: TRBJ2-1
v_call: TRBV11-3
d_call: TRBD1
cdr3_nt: TGTGCCAGCAGCTTAGATGTAACAGGGGCCAATGAGCAGTTCTTC
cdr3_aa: CASSLDVTGANEQFF

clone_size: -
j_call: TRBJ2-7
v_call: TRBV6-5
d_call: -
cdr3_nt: TGTGCCAGCAGACCCCCCGGGGACTCCTACGAGCAGTACTTC
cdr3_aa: CASRPPGDSYEQYF

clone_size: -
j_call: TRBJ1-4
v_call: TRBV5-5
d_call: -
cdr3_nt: TGTGCCAGCAGCTTGGCGGCAGCCACTAATGAAAAACTGTTTTTT
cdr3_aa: CASSLAAATNEKLFF

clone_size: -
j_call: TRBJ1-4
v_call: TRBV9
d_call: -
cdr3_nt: TGTGCCAGCAGCTTAACACAGGGAGCGCGTGAAAAACTGTTTTTT
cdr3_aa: CASSLTQGAREKLFF